This T cell receptor beta chain was sequenced in a study of monozygotic twins with inflammatory bowel disease (dated by TCRdb to 2018 to 2020). Describing the broader study: The complete study included approximately 30 monozygotic twin pairs: 19 IBD-discordant Danish pairs and nine German pairs, of which four were IBD-concordant and five were IBD-discordant. Each individual had, on average, about 151 000 unique TCRalpha sequences and 181 000 unique TCRbeta sequences available for analysis. The search for disease-associated traits relied mainly on comparing IBD patients with their genetically identical healthy co-twins within discordant pairs.

Libraries were made using 5' RACE. For each TCR library, 3,000 to 4,000 ng of total RNA was used. cDNA was synthesized with SMARTScribe reverse transcriptase in eight separate reactions per sample. During cDNA synthesis, unique molecular identifiers containing a 6-nucleotide sample barcode were introduced by template switching. TCRalpha and TCRbeta cDNA was amplified in two nested PCRs of around 15 and 9 cycles, and bead purification was carried out after each PCR. Before amplification, the cDNA was both treated with uracil DNA-glycosylase and purified with the QIAquick PCR purification kit. The second PCR was the step at which Illumina TruSeq-compatible adapters and sample-specific barcodes were added. TapeStation and Qubit were used to check library quality and concentration, and 5 ng of each library went into the pool. Sequencing of the pooled libraries was done on an Illumina HiSeq2500 single-index Rapid Run using custom sequencing primers and 2 x 100 bp reads. The paper's processing steps were these. PCR and sequencing errors were corrected by UMI-based consensus assembly using MiGEC version 1.2.6. V(D)J alignment, clonotype assembly and CDR3 extraction were performed with MiXCR version 2.1.1. Normalisation of gene usage, clonotype sharing and MAIT/NKT TCR abundance was achieved by analysing the top 1000, 10 000 and 20 000 clonotypes per sample. Diversity was computed as the inverse Simpson index with the vegan R package after downsampling to 27 000 UMIs. Paired Mann-Whitney U tests were applied to discordant twin pairs, with Benjamini-Hochberg correction for multiple testing. Once TCRdb had reprocessed the reads, it stored one entry per CDR3 protein sequence and supplied no DNA. The V and J calls, along with clone size, are taken from TCRdb and not from the paper's own processing. The table held for this sample gives 350,000 to 500,000 distinct CDR3 sequences. The top ten constitute approximately 2.4% of the sample.

Overall results and qualifications from the work: No single strong signal or clonotype linked to IBD turned up in the results, so the idea that one exists was not supported. Repertoire similarity did not differ between concordant and discordant twins, possibly due to limited statistical power. Differing immunosuppressive treatments among patients may have added background noise and inter-individual variability to the repertoires. Fewer clonotypes were shared with other individuals by IBD patients than by healthy twins, most markedly in patients showing signs of disease activity. The analysis was unable to tell different T cell subtypes apart. A decrease in TCRbeta repertoire diversity, as measured by inverse Simpson index, was observed in IBD patients compared with their healthy co-twins.

About this clonotype: It lacks a known antigen.

From each donor, an approximately 2.5 ml peripheral blood sample was collected into PAXgene tubes and kept at -80 degrees C. Without any T cell sorting, total RNA was extracted from whole blood using the PAXgene blood miRNA kit on an automated QIAcube. Peripheral blood from monozygotic twin pairs who were concordant or discordant for inflammatory bowel disease underwent deep TCRalpha and TCRbeta repertoire profiling using unique molecular barcoding. Smoking habits were recorded for all twin pairs, and individuals were classified as current, former or never smokers. The specimen was blood. The source is a human donor with ulcerative colitis or Crohn's disease, or a healthy co-twin of an affected twin (not recorded which).

The CDR3 loop reads CASSWMNTEAFF. The V and J genes are TRBV7-9 and TRBJ1-1. The CDR3 spans 12 residues, from the cysteine through the phenylalanine. A DNA sequence was not provided. Per the germline V gene (reference sequence), SEHNR is the CDR1 and FQNEAQ is the CDR2. Supplemented by the reference TRBV7-9 and TRBJ1-1 proteins around the CDR3, the complete variable domain is DTGVSQNPRHKITKRGQNVTFRCDPISEHNRLYWYRQTLGQGPEFLTYFQNEAQLEKSRLLSDRFSAERPKGSFSTLEIQRTEQGDSAMYLCASSWMNTEAFFGQGTRLTVV.